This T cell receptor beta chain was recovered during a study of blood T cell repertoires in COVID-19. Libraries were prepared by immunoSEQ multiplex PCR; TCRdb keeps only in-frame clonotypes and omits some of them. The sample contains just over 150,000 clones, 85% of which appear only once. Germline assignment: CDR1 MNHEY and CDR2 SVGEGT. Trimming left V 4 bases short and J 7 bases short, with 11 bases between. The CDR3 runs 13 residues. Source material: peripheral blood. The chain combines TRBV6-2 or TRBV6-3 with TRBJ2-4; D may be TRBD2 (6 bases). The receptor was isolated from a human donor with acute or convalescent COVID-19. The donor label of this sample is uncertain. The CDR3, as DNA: TGTGCCAGCAGTTGGTCAGGGAGGAACATTCAGTACTTC. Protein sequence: CASSWSGRNIQYF.